Reported below is one T cell receptor (beta chain). This entry is derived from a study of shared clonotypes between healthy human individuals. The CDR3 sequence is 14 residues long. Germline V gene data show CDR1 as SQVTM and CDR2 as ANQGSEA. The naive CD8 population came from CD45RO-negative cells selected for CCR7, without terminally differentiated effector memory CD45RA+ cells. For each subset, genomic DNA was distributed in equal portions over several immunoSEQ plates. Original analysis: ImmunoSEQ yielded junction-only sequences lacking quality scores, so filtering differed. Repertoires were generated with immunoSEQ multiplex PCR, while TCRdb's copy carries only in-frame clones and drops some. V, J and clone size were drawn from that table, and D and trimming were deduced from the DNA. Of about 2.1 million clones in the sample, about 94% were seen once.

Sequencing was performed on naive CD8+ T cells from PBMCs. This rearrangement joins TRBV29-1 to TRBJ1-2; a weak D match, TRBD1 (6 bases). The source of this sequence is a man younger than 30 in good health. Some clones in this sample may be carry-over from other donors' samples. CDR3 DNA: TGCAGTGCCCAGACCGGGACACAGAACTATGGCTACACCTTC. Translation: CSAQTGTQNYGYTF.